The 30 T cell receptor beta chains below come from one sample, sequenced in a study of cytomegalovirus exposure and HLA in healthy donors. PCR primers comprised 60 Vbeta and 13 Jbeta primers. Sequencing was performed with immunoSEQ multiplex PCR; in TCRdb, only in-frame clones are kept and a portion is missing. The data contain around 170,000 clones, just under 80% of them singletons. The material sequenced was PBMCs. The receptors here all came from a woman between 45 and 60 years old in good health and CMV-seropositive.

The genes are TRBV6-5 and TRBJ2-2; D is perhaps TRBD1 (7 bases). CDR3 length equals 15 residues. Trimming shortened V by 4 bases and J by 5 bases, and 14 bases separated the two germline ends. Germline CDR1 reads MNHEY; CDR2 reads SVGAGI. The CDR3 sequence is CASSWRGLGTGELFF. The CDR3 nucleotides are TGTGCCAGCAGTTGGAGGGGGCTAGGGACCGGGGAGCTGTTTTTT.

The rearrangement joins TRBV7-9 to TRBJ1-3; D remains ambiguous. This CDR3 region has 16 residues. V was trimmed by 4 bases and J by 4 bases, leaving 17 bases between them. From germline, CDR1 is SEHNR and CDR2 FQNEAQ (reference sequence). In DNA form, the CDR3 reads TGTGCCAGCAGCTCCCAGACGTGGGCCCCGGGAAACACCATATATTTT. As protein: CASSSQTWAPGNTIYF.

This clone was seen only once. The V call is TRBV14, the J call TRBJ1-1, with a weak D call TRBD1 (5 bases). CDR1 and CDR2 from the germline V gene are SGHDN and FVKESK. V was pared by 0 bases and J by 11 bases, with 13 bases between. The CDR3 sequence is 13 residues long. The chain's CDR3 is CASSQDRADGAFF. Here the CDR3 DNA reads TGTGCCAGCAGCCAAGACAGGGCGGACGGGGCTTTCTTT. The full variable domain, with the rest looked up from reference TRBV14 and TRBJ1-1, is EAGVTQFPSHSVIEKGQTVTLRCDPISGHDNLYWYRRVMGKEIKFLLHFVKESKQDESGMPNNRFLAERTGGTYSTLKVQPAELEDSGVYFCASSQDRADGAFFGQGTRLTVV.

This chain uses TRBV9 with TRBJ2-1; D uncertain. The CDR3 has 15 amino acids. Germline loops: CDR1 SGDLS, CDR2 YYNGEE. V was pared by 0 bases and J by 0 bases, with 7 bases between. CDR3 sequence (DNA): TGTGCCAGCAGCGTAGCACTATTCTCCTACAATGAGCAGTTCTTC. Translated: CASSVALFSYNEQFF.

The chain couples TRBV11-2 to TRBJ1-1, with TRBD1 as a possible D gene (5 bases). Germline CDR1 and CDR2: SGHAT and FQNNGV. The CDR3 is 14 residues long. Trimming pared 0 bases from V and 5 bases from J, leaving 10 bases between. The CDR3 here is CASSLEQGLTEAFF. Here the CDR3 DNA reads TGTGCCAGCAGCTTAGAGCAGGGTTTAACTGAAGCTTTCTTT. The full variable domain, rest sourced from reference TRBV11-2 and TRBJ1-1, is EAGVAQSPRYKIIEKRQSVAFWCNPISGHATLYWYQQILGQGPKLLIQFQNNGVVDDSQLPKDRFSAERLKGVDSTLKIQPAKLEDSAVYLCASSLEQGLTEAFFGQGTRLTVV.

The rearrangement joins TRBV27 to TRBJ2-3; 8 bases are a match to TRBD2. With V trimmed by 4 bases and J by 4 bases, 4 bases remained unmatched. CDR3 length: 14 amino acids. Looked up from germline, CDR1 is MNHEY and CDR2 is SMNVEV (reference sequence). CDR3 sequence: CASSSGTRSDTQYF. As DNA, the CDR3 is TGTGCCAGCAGTTCCGGGACTAGATCAGATACGCAGTATTTT.

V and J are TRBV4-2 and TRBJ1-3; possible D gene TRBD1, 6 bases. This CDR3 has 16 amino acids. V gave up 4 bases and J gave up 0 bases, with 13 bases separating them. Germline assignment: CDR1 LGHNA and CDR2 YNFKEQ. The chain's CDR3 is CASSPRQVHSGNTIYF. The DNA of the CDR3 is TGTGCCAGCAGCCCAAGACAGGTTCACTCTGGAAACACCATATATTTT.

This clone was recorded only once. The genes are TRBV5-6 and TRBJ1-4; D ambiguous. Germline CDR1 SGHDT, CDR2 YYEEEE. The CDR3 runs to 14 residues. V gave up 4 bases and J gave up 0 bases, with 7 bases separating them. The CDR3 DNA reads TGTGCCAGCAGCGACGGAGCAACTAATGAAAAACTGTTTTTT. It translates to CASSDGATNEKLFF.

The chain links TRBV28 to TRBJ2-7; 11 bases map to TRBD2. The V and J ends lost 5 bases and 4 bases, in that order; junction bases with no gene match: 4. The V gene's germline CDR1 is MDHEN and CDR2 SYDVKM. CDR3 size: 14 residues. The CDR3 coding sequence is TGTGCCAGCAGTCTAGCGGGGGGACTGTACGAGCAGTACTTC. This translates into CASSLAGGLYEQYF.

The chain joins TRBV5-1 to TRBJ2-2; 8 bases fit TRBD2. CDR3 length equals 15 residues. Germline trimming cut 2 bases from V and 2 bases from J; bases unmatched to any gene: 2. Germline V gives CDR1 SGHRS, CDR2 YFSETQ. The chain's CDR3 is CASSFSGVNTGELFF. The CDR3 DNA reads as TGCGCCAGCAGCTTTAGCGGGGTAAACACCGGGGAGCTGTTTTTT.

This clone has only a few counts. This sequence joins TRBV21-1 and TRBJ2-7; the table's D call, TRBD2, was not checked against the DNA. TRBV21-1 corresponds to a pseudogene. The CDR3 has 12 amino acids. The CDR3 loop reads CASSKVAGPQYF. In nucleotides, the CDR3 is TGTGCCAGCAGCAAAGTAGCGGGGCCGCAGTACTTC.

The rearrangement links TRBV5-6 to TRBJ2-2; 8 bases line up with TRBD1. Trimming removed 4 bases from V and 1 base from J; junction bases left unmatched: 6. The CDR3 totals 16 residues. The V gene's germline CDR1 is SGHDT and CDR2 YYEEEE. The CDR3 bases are TGTGCCAGCAGCCGGGGGACAGGCTTGAACACCGGGGAGCTGTTTTTT. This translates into CASSRGTGLNTGELFF.

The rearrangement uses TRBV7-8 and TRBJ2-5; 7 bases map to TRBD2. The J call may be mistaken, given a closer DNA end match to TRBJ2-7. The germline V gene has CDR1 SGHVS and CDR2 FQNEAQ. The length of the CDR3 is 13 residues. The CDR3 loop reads CASSLGRTYEQYF. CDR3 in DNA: TGTGCCAGCAGCCTCGGGAGGACGTACGAGCAGTACTTC.

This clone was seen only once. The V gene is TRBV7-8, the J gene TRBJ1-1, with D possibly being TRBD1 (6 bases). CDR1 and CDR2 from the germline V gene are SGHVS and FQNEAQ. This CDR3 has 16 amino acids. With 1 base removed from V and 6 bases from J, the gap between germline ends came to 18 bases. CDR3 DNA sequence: TGTGCCAGCAGCTTAGGTTTTTCCAGGGGCGTCGCTGAAGCTTTCTTT. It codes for CASSLGFSRGVAEAFF.

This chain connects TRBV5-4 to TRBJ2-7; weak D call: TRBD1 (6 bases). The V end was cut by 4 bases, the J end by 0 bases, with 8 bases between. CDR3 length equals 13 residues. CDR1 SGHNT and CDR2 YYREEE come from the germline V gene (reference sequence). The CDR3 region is CASSRDISYEQYF. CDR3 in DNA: TGTGCCAGCAGCCGGGACATCTCCTACGAGCAGTACTTC.

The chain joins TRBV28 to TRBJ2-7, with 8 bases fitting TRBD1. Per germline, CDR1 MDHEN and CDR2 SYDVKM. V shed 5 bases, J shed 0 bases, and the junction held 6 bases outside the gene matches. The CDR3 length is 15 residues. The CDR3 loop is CASSIRTGSSYEQYF. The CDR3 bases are TGTGCCAGCAGTATTAGGACAGGGAGCTCCTACGAGCAGTACTTC.

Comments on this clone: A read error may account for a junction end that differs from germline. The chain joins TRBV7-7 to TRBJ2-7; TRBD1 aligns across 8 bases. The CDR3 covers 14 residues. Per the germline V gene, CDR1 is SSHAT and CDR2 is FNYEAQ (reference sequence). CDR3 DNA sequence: TGTGCTAGCAGCCCTAGGCCAGGGGGCAACGAGCAGTACTTC. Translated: CASSPRPGGNEQYF.

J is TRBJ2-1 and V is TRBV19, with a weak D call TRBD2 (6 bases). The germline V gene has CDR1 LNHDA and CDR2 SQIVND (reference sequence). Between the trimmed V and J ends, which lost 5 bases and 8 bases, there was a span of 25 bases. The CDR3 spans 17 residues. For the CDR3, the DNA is TGTGCCAGTAGTCCGATACCGACCCGAACATGGGGGGATGAGCAGTTCTTC. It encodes CASSPIPTRTWGDEQFF.

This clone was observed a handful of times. The CDR3 reads CASSGQSFYGYTF. For the CDR3, the DNA is TGTGCCAGCTCGGGACAGTCCTTCTATGGCTACACCTTC. The rearrangement joins TRBV6-1 to TRBJ1-2; TRBD1 matches at 7 bases. J was trimmed by 4 bases and V by 8 bases; bases with no gene match: 7. Germline CDR1 MNHNS, CDR2 SASEGT. The CDR3 length is 13 residues.

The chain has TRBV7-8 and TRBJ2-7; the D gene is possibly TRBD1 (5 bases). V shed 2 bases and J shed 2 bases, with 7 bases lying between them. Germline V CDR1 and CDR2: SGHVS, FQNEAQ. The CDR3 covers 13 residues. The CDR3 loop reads CASSLKGTYEQYF. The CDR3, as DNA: TGTGCCAGCAGCTTAAAGGGGACCTACGAGCAGTACTTC.

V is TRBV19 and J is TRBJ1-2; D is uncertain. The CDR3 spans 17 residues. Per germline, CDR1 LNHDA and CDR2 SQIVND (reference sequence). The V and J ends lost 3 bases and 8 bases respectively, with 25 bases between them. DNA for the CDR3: TGTGCCAGTAGTATCTTTGTCGGAGGACTTCAGTCGGTAGGCTACACCTTC. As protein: CASSIFVGGLQSVGYTF.

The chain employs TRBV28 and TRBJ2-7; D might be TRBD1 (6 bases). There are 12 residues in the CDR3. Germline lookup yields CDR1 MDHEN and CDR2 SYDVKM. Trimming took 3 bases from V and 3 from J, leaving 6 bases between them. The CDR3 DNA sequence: TGTGCCAGCAGTTTGGGACACTACGAGCAGTACTTC. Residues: CASSLGHYEQYF.

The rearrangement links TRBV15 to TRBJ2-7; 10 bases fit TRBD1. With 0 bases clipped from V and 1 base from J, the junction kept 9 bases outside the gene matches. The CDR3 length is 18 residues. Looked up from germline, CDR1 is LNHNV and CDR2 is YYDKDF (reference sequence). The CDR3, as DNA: TGTGCCACCAGCAGAGATAGGGGACAGGGGAGTCGGTCCTACGAGCAGTACTTC. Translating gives CATSRDRGQGSRSYEQYF.

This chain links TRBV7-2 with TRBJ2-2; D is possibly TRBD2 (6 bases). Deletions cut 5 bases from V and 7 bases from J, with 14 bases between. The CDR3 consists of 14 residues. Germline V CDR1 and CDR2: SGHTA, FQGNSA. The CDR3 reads CASSLKTGGGELFF. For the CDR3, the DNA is TGTGCCAGCAGCCTCAAGACCGGGGGCGGGGAGCTGTTTTTT.

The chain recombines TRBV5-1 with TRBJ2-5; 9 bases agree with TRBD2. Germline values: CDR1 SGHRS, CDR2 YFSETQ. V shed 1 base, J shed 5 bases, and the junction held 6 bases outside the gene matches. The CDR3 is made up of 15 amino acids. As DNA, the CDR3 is TGCGCCAGCAGCTTGAAGGCGGGGGGGTTGGAGACCCAGTACTTC. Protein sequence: CASSLKAGGLETQYF.

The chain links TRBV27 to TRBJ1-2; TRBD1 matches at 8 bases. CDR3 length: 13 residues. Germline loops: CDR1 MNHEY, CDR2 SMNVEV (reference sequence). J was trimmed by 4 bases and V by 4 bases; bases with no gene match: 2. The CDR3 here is CASSSGGGYGYTF. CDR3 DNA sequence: TGTGCCAGCAGTTCAGGGGGCGGCTATGGCTACACCTTC.

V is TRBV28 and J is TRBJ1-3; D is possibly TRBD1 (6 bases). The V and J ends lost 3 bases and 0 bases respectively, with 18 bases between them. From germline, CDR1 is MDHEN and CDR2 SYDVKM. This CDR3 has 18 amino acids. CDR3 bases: TGTGCCAGCAGTTTTAAAGAACGGGACACCGGCTCTGGAAACACCATATATTTT. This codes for CASSFKERDTGSGNTIYF.

The CDR3 sequence: CAWSRTTGNQPQHF. As DNA, the CDR3 is TGTGCCTGGAGTAGAACGACAGGCAATCAGCCCCAGCATTTT. The V gene is TRBV30, the J gene TRBJ1-5, with D perhaps matching TRBD1 (5 bases). V was clipped by 2 bases and J by 2 bases, with 10 bases between them. The germline gives CDR1 GTSNPN, CDR2 SVGIG (reference sequence). The length of the CDR3 is 14 residues. Using reference TRBV30 and TRBJ1-5 for the parts outside the CDR3, the full variable domain is SQTIHQWPATLVQPVGSPLSLECTVEGTSNPNLYWYRQAAGRGLQLLFYSVGIGQISSEVPQNLSASRPQDRQFILSSKKLLLSDSGFYLCAWSRTTGNQPQHFGDGTRLSIL.

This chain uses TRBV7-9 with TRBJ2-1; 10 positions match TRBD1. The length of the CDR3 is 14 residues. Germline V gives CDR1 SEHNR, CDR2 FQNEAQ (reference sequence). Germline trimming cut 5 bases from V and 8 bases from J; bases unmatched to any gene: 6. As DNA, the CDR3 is TGTGCCAGCAGCCTCGGACAGGGGGGGCATGAGCAGTTCTTC. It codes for CASSLGQGGHEQFF.

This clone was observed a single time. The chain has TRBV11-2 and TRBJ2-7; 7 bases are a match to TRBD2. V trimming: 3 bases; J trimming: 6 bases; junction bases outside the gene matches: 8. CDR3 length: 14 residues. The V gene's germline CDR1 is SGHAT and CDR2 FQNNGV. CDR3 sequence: CASSFGLDSSEQYF. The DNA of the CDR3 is TGTGCCAGCAGCTTCGGACTAGATTCGTCCGAGCAGTACTTC.